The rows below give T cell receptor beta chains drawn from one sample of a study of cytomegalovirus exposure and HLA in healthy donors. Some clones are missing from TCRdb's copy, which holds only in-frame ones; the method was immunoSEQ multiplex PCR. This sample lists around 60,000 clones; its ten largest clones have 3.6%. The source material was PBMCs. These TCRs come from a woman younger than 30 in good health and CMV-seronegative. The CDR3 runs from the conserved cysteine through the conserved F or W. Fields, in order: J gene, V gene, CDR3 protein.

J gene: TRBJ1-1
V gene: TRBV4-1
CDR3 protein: CASSQGSGRTEAFF

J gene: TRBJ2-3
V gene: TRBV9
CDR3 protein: CASSFGGRSRDTQYF

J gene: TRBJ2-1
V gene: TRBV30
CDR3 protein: CAWTPDSDQFF

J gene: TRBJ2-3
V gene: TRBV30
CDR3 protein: CAWSDARTSGVTDTQYF

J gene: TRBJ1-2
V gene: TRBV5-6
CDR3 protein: CASSDRDRGRLGYTF

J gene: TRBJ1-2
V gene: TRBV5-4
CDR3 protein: CASSLVGDGYTF

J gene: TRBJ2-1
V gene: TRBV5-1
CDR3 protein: CASSLVSDDNEQFF

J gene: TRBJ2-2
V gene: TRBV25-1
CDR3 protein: CASRETGGGGELFF

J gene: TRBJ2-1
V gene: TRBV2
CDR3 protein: CASSERLAGKYNEQFF

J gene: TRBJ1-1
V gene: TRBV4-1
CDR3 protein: CASSPTTGPGTEAFF

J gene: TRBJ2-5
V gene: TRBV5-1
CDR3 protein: CASGGETQYF

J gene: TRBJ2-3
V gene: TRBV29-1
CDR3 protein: CSVGRGTDTQYF

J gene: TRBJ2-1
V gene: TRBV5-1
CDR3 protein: CASSRRDRGLYEQFF